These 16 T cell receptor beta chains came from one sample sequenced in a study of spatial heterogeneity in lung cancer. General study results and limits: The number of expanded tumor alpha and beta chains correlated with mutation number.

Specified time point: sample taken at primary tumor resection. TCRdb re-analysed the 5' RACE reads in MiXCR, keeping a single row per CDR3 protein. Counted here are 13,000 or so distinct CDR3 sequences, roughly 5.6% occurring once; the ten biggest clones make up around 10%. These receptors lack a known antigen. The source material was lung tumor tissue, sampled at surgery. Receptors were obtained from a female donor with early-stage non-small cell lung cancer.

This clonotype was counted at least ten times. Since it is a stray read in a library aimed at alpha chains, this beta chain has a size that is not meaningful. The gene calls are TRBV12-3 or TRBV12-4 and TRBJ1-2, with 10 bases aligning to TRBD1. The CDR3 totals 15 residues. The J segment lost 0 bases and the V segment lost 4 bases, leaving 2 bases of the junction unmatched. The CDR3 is CASSSGTGANYGYTF. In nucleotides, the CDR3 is TGTGCCAGCAGTTCCGGGACAGGGGCTAACTATGGCTACACCTTC.

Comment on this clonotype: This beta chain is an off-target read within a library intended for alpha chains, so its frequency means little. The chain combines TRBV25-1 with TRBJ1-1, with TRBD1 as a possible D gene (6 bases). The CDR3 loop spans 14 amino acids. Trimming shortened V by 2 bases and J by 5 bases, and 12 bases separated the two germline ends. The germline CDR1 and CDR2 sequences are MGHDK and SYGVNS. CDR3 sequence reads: CASSEIQGRTEAFF. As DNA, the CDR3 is TGTGCCAGCAGTGAAATACAGGGCCGGACTGAAGCTTTCTTT.

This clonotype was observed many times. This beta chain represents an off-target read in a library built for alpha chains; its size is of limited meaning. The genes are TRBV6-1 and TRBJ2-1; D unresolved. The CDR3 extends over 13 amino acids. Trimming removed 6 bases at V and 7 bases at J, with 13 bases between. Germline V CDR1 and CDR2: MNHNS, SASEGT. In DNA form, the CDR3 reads TGTGCCAGCAGGGCGCACAGAGCGAATGAGCAGTTCTTC. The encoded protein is CASRAHRANEQFF.

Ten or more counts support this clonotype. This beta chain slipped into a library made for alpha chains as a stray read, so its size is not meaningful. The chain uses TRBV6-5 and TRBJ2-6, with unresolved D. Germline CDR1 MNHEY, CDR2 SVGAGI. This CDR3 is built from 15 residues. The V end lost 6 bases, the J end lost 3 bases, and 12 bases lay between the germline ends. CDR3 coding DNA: TGTGCCAGCAGCCTTTTTTCTGGTGGGGCCAACGTCCTGACTTTC. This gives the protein CASSLFSGGANVLTF.

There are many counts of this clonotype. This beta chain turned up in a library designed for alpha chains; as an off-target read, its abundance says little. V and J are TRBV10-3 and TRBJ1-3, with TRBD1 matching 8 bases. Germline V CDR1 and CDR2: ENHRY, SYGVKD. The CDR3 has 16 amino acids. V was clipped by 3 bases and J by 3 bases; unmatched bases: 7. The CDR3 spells CAISEPGQAFGNTIYF. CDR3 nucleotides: TGTGCCATCAGTGAACCGGGACAGGCATTTGGAAACACCATATATTTT.

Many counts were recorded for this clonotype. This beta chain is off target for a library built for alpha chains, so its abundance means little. CDR3 in DNA: TGTGCCAGCTCGCGGGGGCGCTGGGATAATCAGCCCCAGCATTTT. Its protein is CASSRGRWDNQPQHF. The J gene is TRBJ1-5, the V gene TRBV18; D is perhaps TRBD1 (6 bases). V lost 6 bases and J 4 bases, leaving 16 bases between the germline ends. The germline CDR1 and CDR2 sequences are KGHSH and LQKENI. The length of the CDR3 is 15 residues.

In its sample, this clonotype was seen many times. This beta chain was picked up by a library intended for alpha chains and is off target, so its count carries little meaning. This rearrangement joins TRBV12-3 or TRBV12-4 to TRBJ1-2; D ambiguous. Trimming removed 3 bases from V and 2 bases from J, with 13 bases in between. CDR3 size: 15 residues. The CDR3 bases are TGTGCCAGCAGTTTGCCACGGACCAGGAACTATGGCTACACCTTC. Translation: CASSLPRTRNYGYTF.

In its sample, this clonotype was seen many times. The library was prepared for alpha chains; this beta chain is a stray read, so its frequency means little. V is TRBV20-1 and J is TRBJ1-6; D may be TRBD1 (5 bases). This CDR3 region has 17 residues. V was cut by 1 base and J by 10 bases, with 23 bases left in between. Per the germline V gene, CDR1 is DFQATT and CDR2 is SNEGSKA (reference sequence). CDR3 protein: CSARVRMTGASGSPLHF. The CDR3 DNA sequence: TGCAGTGCTAGAGTCCGCATGACCGGGGCGAGCGGGTCACCCCTCCACTTT.

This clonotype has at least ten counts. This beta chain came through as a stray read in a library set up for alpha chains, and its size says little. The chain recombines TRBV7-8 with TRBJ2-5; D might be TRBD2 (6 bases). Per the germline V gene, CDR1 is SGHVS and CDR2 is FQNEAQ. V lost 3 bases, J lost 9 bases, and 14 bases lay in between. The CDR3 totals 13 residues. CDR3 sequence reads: CASSLGLTAAQYF. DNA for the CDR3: TGTGCCAGCAGCTTGGGACTGACAGCCGCCCAGTACTTC.

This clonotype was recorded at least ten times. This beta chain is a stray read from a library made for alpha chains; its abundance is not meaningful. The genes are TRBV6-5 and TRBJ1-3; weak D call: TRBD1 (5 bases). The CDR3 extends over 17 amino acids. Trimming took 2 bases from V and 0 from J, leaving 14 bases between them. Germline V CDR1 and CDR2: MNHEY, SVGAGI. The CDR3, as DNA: TGTGCCAGCAGTTACAGGGGAGGACAACTCTCTGGAAACACCATATATTTT. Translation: CASSYRGGQLSGNTIYF.

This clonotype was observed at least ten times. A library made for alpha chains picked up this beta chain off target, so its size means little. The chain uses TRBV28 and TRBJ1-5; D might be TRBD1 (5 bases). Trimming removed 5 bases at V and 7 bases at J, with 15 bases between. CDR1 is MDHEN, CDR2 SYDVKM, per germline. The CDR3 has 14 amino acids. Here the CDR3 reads CASSPRHRGQPQHF. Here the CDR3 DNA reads TGTGCCAGCAGTCCTCGACACCGGGGGCAGCCCCAGCATTTT. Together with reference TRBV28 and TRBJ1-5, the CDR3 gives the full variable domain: DVKVTQSSRYLVKRTGEKVFLECVQDMDHENMFWYRQDPGLGLRLIYFSYDVKMKEKGDIPEGYSVSREKKERFSLILESASTNQTSMYLCASSPRHRGQPQHFGDGTRLSIL.

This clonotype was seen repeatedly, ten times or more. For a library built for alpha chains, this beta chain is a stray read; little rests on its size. In DNA form, the CDR3 reads TGTGCCAGCAGCTTACGGGGAGAAGCTTTCTTT. Its protein is CASSLRGEAFF. The gene calls are TRBV7-8 and TRBJ1-1, with D unresolved. This CDR3 has 11 amino acids. V was pared by 2 bases and J by 8 bases, with 6 bases between. Germline CDR1 is SGHVS and CDR2 is FQNEAQ.

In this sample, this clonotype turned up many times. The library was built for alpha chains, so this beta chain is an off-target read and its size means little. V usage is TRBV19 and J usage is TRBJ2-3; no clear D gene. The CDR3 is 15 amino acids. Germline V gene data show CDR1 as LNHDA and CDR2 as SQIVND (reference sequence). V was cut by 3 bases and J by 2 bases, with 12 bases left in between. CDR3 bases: TGTGCCAGTAGTATGCGGTTCGCAGCCACAGATACGCAGTATTTT. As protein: CASSMRFAATDTQYF.

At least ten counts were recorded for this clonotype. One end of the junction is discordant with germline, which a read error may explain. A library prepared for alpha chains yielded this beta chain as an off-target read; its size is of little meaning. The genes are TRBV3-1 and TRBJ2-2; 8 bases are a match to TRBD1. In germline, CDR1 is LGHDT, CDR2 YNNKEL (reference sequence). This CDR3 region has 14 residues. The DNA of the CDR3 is TGTGTCAGCCGACAGGGGCTAGGCACCGGGGAGCTGTTTTTT. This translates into CVSRQGLGTGELFF.

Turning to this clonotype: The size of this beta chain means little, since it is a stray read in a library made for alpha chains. The CDR3 DNA sequence: TGCGCCAGCAGCCGGGGGGGCGGTTACGAGCAGTACTTC. It encodes CASSRGGGYEQYF. The chain couples TRBV4-3 to TRBJ2-7, with D tentatively TRBD2 (7 bases). Trimming stripped 4 bases from V and 4 bases from J, with 11 bases between. This CDR3 has 13 amino acids. Germline CDR1 reads LGHNA; CDR2 reads YSLEER.

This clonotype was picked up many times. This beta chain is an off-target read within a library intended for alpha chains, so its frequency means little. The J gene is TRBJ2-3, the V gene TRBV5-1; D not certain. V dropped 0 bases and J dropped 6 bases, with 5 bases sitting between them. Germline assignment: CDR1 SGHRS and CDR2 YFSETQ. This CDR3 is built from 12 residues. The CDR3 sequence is CASSLVRDTQYF. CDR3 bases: TGCGCCAGCAGCTTGGTTCGGGATACGCAGTATTTT.